The 32 T cell receptor beta chains given below trace back to one sample, sequenced in a study of T cell responses to AZD1222 COVID-19 vaccine. Method: immunoSEQ multiplex PCR; TCRdb's copy keeps in-frame clones and lacks some. The data hold about 110,000 clones, with over 85% observed a single time. The sample consisted of peripheral blood, taken on day 0 of AZD1222 vaccination. Receptor source: an adult in good health.

The J gene is TRBJ2-6, the V gene TRBV2; D is undetermined. CDR1 and CDR2 (germline): SNHLY, FYNNEI. V lost 3 bases to trimming and J lost 2 bases, with 5 bases between them. This CDR3 comprises 14 residues. The CDR3 sequence is CASSEWAGANVLTF. CDR3 DNA: TGTGCCAGCAGTGAGTGGGCTGGGGCCAACGTCCTGACTTTC.

The V call is TRBV6-6, the J call TRBJ1-1; weak D call: TRBD1 (5 bases). V lost 5 bases, J lost 0 bases, and 13 bases lay in between. CDR1 MNHNY and CDR2 SVGAGI come from the germline V gene (reference sequence). This CDR3 is built from 15 residues. The DNA of the CDR3 is TGTGCCAGCAGTAAAAGACAGATAATGAACACTGAAGCTTTCTTT. It yields the protein CASSKRQIMNTEAFF.

This clone has just one count. CDR3 DNA: TGTGCCAGCAGTTACTATGGACAGAAATACGAGCAGTACTTC. Amino acid sequence: CASSYYGQKYEQYF. This rearrangement joins TRBV6-2 or TRBV6-3 to TRBJ2-7; tentative D call: TRBD1 (6 bases). With 1 base removed from V and 4 bases from J, the gap between germline ends came to 11 bases. Germline V CDR1 and CDR2: MNHEY, SVGEGT. This CDR3 comprises 14 residues.

This chain uses TRBV10-3 with TRBJ2-2, with D perhaps TRBD2 (7 bases). Germline V gives CDR1 ENHRY, CDR2 SYGVKD. This CDR3 is built from 17 residues. The ends were cut back, 8 bases at V and 6 bases at J, with 25 bases in the middle. The CDR3 sequence is CAIGGTTSVFSSGELFF. CDR3 nucleotide sequence: TGTGCCATCGGGGGCACTACTAGCGTGTTTTCTTCCGGGGAGCTGTTTTTT.

The CDR3 DNA reads TGTGCCAGCTCAGGCAGTCTGGTGAACACTGAAGCTTTCTTT. This encodes CASSGSLVNTEAFF. The chain links TRBV18 to TRBJ1-1; no clear D gene. The CDR3 has 14 amino acids. V was cut by 5 bases and J by 0 bases, with 10 bases left in between. In germline, CDR1 is KGHSH, CDR2 LQKENI.

The CDR3 DNA follows: TGTGCCAGTAGTGTCGTTTGGAATAGCAATCAGCCCCAGCATTTT. It specifies CASSVVWNSNQPQHF. V and J are TRBV19 and TRBJ1-5, with unresolved D. CDR1 is LNHDA and CDR2 is SQIVND in the germline V gene (reference sequence). This CDR3 comprises 15 residues. Trimming cost V 5 bases and J 0 bases, with 11 bases left between them. The full variable domain, rest sourced from reference TRBV19 and TRBJ1-5, is DGGITQSPKYLFRKEGQNVTLSCEQNLNHDAMYWYRQDPGQGLRLIYYSQIVNDFQKGDIAEGYSVSREKKESFPLTVTSAQKNPTAFYLCASSVVWNSNQPQHFGDGTRLSIL.

In this sample, this clone turned up once. V gene TRBV2 combines with J gene TRBJ1-1; D gene unclear. The CDR3 loop spans 13 amino acids. The germline gives CDR1 SNHLY, CDR2 FYNNEI. V lost 8 bases and J 2 bases, leaving 12 bases between the germline ends. The CDR3 coding sequence is TGTGCCAGCGGGAAGGAGGGAAACACTGAAGCTTTCTTT. It encodes CASGKEGNTEAFF. The full variable domain, rest sourced from reference TRBV2 and TRBJ1-1, is EPEVTQTPSHQVTQMGQEVILRCVPISNHLYFYWYRQILGQKVEFLVSFYNNEISEKSEIFDDQFSVERPDGSNFTLKIRSTKLEDSAMYFCASGKEGNTEAFFGQGTRLTVV.

This rearrangement joins TRBV12-3 or TRBV12-4 to TRBJ2-5; possibly TRBD1 or TRBD2 for D (5 bases each). This CDR3 spans 11 amino acids. Trimming pared 8 bases from V and 6 bases from J, leaving 10 bases between. CDR3: CASGGGKTQYF. The CDR3 DNA is TGTGCCAGCGGGGGTGGAAAGACCCAGTACTTC.

The chain is built from TRBV30 and TRBJ1-5; maybe TRBD1 (6 bases). The CDR3 consists of 13 residues. Germline V gene lookup returns CDR1 GTSNPN and CDR2 SVGIG (reference sequence). Trimming removed 2 bases at V and 4 bases at J, with 9 bases between. The CDR3 nucleotides read TGTGCCTGGAGTCTAGGGGGGAATCAGCCCCAGCATTTT. Protein sequence: CAWSLGGNQPQHF.

The chain recombines TRBV19 with TRBJ2-1; D assignment may be TRBD1 or TRBD2 (6 bases each). Trimming stripped 7 bases from V and 7 bases from J, with 17 bases between. This CDR3 contains 14 residues. Germline V lookup: CDR1 LNHDA, CDR2 SQIVND (reference sequence). CDR3 sequence (DNA): TGTGCCAGTACCCCGTTACGAGGGGGGAATGAGCAGTTCTTC. It translates to CASTPLRGGNEQFF. The variable domain in full, completed from reference TRBV19 and TRBJ2-1, reads DGGITQSPKYLFRKEGQNVTLSCEQNLNHDAMYWYRQDPGQGLRLIYYSQIVNDFQKGDIAEGYSVSREKKESFPLTVTSAQKNPTAFYLCASTPLRGGNEQFFGPGTRLTVL.

The genes are TRBV5-8 and TRBJ2-7, with D unresolved. The CDR3 length is 16 residues. Between the trimmed V and J ends, which lost 2 bases and 0 bases, there was a span of 15 bases. Germline V gene sequence: CDR1 SGHTS, CDR2 YDEGEE. CDR3 protein: CASSLRPAEPSYEQYF. CDR3 bases: TGTGCCAGCAGCTTACGGCCGGCAGAACCCTCCTACGAGCAGTACTTC. The full variable domain, rest sourced from reference TRBV5-8 and TRBJ2-7, is EAGVTQSPTHLIKTRGQQATLRCSPISGHTSVYWYQQALGLGLQFLLWYDEGEERNRGNFPPRFSGRQFPNYSSELNVNALELEDSALYLCASSLRPAEPSYEQYFGPGTRLTVT.

The chain combines TRBV7-7 with TRBJ2-5; no clear D gene. V lost 4 bases and J lost 1, with 7 bases in between. This CDR3 has 13 amino acids. Germline V gives CDR1 SSHAT, CDR2 FNYEAQ (reference sequence). CDR3 in amino acids: CASSSSVQETQYF. The CDR3 nucleotides are TGTGCCAGCAGCTCAAGCGTCCAAGAGACCCAGTACTTC. Full variable domain (remainder filled in from reference TRBV7-7 and TRBJ2-5): GAGVSQSPRYKVTKRGQDVTLRCDPISSHATLYWYQQALGQGPEFLTYFNYEAQPDKSGLPSDRFSAERPEGSISTLTIQRTEQRDSAMYRCASSSSVQETQYFGPGTRLLVL.

The gene calls are TRBV19 and TRBJ1-2, with D unresolved. The ends were cut back, 3 bases at V and 1 base at J, with 9 bases in the middle. This CDR3 contains 14 residues. From germline, CDR1 is LNHDA and CDR2 SQIVND (reference sequence). The CDR3 protein is CASSIAGDNYGYTF. Written as DNA, the CDR3 is TGTGCCAGTAGTATTGCAGGAGATAACTATGGCTACACCTTC.

This chain joins TRBV7-9 and TRBJ2-5, with TRBD2 matching 7 bases. The CDR3 covers 16 residues. Germline assignment: CDR1 SEHNR and CDR2 FQNEAQ (reference sequence). V lost 8 bases to trimming and J lost 1 base; unmatched junction nucleotides: 13. The CDR3 bases are TGTGCCAGCGACCCTTGGGGGGGAGGGTTCCAAGAGACCCAGTACTTC. It translates to CASDPWGGGFQETQYF.

This CDR3 reads CSVDRDRGGETQYF. DNA for the CDR3: TGCAGCGTTGACAGGGACAGGGGAGGCGAGACCCAGTACTTC. The chain joins TRBV29-1 to TRBJ2-5, with TRBD1 matching 10 bases. The ends lost 3 bases at V and 5 bases at J; junction bases unmatched: 6. The CDR3 covers 14 residues. Germline V gives CDR1 SQVTM, CDR2 ANQGSEA.

Concerning this clone itself: The same CDR3 can be traced to other DNA sequences in this sample. This chain connects TRBV6-5 to TRBJ2-3, with TRBD1 matching over 11 bases. The V gene end was trimmed by 0 bases and the J gene end by 4 bases; junction bases not matched to a gene: 0. Germline assignment: CDR1 MNHEY and CDR2 SVGAGI. The CDR3 loop spans 15 amino acids. In DNA form, the CDR3 reads TGTGCCAGCAGTTACTCGGGACAGGGGGCAGATACGCAGTATTTT. Protein sequence: CASSYSGQGADTQYF.

This chain connects TRBV13 to TRBJ2-2; TRBD1 is a possible D gene (6 bases). Deletions cut 2 bases from V and 6 bases from J, with 10 bases between. The length of the CDR3 is 14 residues. Germline assignment: CDR1 PRHDT and CDR2 FYEKMQ (reference sequence). CDR3 in amino acids: CASSLSGVAGELFF. The CDR3 nucleotides read TGTGCCAGCAGCTTATCAGGGGTGGCCGGGGAGCTGTTTTTT.

The rearrangement joins TRBV5-8 to TRBJ2-3; D gene ambiguous. From germline, CDR1 is SGHTS and CDR2 YDEGEE. V lost 0 bases, J lost 5 bases, and 10 bases lay in between. This CDR3 spans 14 amino acids. CDR3 amino acids: CASSLVWVQDTQYF. The CDR3 DNA sequence: TGTGCCAGCAGCTTGGTGTGGGTGCAAGATACGCAGTATTTT.

This chain links TRBV7-9 with TRBJ1-2; TRBD1 aligns across 11 bases. With 6 bases clipped from V and 7 bases from J, the junction kept 7 bases outside the gene matches. Germline CDR1 reads SEHNR; CDR2 reads FQNEAQ (reference sequence). CDR3 length equals 14 residues. The CDR3 coding sequence is TGTGCCAGCAGACGGGACAGGGGGGAAGTTGGCTACACCTTC. Translation: CASRRDRGEVGYTF.

This CDR3 is CSASFSGNYGYTF. The DNA of the CDR3 is TGCAGTGCTAGTTTTTCAGGGAACTATGGCTACACCTTC. This chain connects TRBV20-1 to TRBJ1-2, with a tentative D call TRBD1 (5 bases). CDR1 DFQATT and CDR2 SNEGSKA come from the germline V gene (reference sequence). The CDR3 has 13 amino acids. V lost 3 bases to trimming and J lost 2 bases, with 10 bases between them.

The V call is TRBV11-3, the J call TRBJ2-3; the match to TRBD2 covers 15 bases. CDR1 is SGHNT, CDR2 YENEEA, per germline. The CDR3 totals 17 residues. Unmatched junction bases numbered 7, after V lost 4 bases and J lost 5 bases. CDR3 sequence reads: CASSSRGLAGGRDTQYF. In DNA, the CDR3 is TGTGCCAGCAGCTCCCGAGGACTAGCGGGGGGGAGAGATACGCAGTATTTT.

The V and J genes are TRBV15 and TRBJ2-2, with 7 bases fitting TRBD1. The CDR3 has 16 amino acids. V gave up 0 bases and J gave up 6 bases; unmatched junction bases: 7. In germline, CDR1 is LNHNV, CDR2 YYDKDF (reference sequence). The CDR3 sequence is CATSRDMAGGPGELFF. The CDR3 DNA reads TGTGCCACCAGCAGAGATATGGCAGGGGGTCCCGGGGAGCTGTTTTTT.

This chain connects TRBV11-2 to TRBJ1-2; D ambiguous. Trimming took 3 bases from V and 0 from J, leaving 8 bases between them. This CDR3 region has 14 residues. The V gene's germline CDR1 is SGHAT and CDR2 FQNNGV. CDR3 in amino acids: CASSFDRANYGYTF. DNA for the CDR3: TGTGCCAGCAGCTTCGACCGAGCTAACTATGGCTACACCTTC. Based on the CDR3 plus reference TRBV11-2 and TRBJ1-2, the full variable domain is EAGVAQSPRYKIIEKRQSVAFWCNPISGHATLYWYQQILGQGPKLLIQFQNNGVVDDSQLPKDRFSAERLKGVDSTLKIQPAKLEDSAVYLCASSFDRANYGYTFGSGTRLTVV.

J is TRBJ1-3 and V is TRBV6-6; 7 positions match TRBD1. This CDR3 has 15 residues. Trimming removed 5 bases from V and 0 bases from J; junction bases left unmatched: 4. Germline lookup yields CDR1 MNHNY and CDR2 SVGAGI (reference sequence). The CDR3 coding sequence is TGTGCCAGCAGTGACAGGGCCATCTCTGGAAACACCATATATTTT. Encoded protein: CASSDRAISGNTIYF.

The chain uses TRBV6-5 and TRBJ2-7; 7 positions match TRBD2. Germline lookup yields CDR1 MNHEY and CDR2 SVGAGI. This CDR3 has 11 residues. Unmatched junction bases numbered 5, after V lost 8 bases and J lost 7 bases. CDR3 DNA: TGTGCCAGCGGGACTATAATTGAGCAGTACTTC. Encoded protein: CASGTIIEQYF.

The chain has TRBV7-3 and TRBJ2-1, with D unresolved. The V gene lost 4 bases and the J gene lost 0 bases, with 10 bases spanning the gap. This CDR3 region has 15 residues. In germline, CDR1 is SGHTA, CDR2 FQGTGA. The CDR3 DNA sequence: TGTGCCAGCAGCTCAGGACGAGGCTCCTACAATGAGCAGTTCTTC. This translates into CASSSGRGSYNEQFF. Looking up the rest from reference TRBV7-3 and TRBJ2-1 gives the full variable domain: GAGVSQTPSNKVTEKGKYVELRCDPISGHTALYWYRQSLGQGPEFLIYFQGTGAADDSGLPNDRFFAVRPEGSVSTLKIQRTERGDSAVYLCASSSGRGSYNEQFFGPGTRLTVL.

This chain connects TRBV19 to TRBJ1-6, with D perhaps matching TRBD1 (6 bases). Trimming removed 5 bases at V and 8 bases at J, with 10 bases between. This CDR3 has 13 residues. Germline CDR1 LNHDA, CDR2 SQIVND (reference sequence). The chain's CDR3 is CASSPGTYSPLHF. The CDR3 region has the DNA TGTGCCAGTAGTCCCGGGACATATTCACCCCTCCACTTT.

CDR3 loop: CASSDSRSNQPQHF. In DNA form, the CDR3 reads TGTGCCAGCAGTGATAGTAGGAGCAATCAGCCCCAGCATTTT. The V gene is TRBV2, the J gene TRBJ1-5; D uncertain. The CDR3 is 14 amino acids. Germline V gene data show CDR1 as SNHLY and CDR2 as FYNNEI. The V end lost 3 bases, the J end lost 1 base, and 7 bases lay between the germline ends.

In the case of this clone: At the DNA level, this CDR3 is encoded by other sequences in the same sample as well. The V call is TRBV3-1 (or the pseudogene TRBV3-2), the J call TRBJ1-2; the D is unclear. V lost 1 base and J lost 1, with 1 base in between. The CDR3 has 12 residues. CDR1 is LGHDT, CDR2 YNNKEL, per germline (reference sequence). The CDR3 bases are TGTGCCAGCAGCCAAGTTAACTATGGCTACACCTTC. This gives the protein CASSQVNYGYTF.

The J gene is TRBJ2-1, the V gene TRBV5-1; D unclear. CDR3 length: 15 residues. V was shortened by 5 bases and J by 9 bases, with 21 bases between the two germline ends. The germline gives CDR1 SGHRS, CDR2 YFSETQ. This chain's CDR3 is CASSRGRMTVGEQFF. The CDR3 DNA is TGCGCCAGCAGTCGTGGACGGATGACTGTCGGTGAGCAGTTCTTC.

This clone was seen only once. The chain joins TRBV28 to TRBJ2-7; 16 nucleotides match TRBD2. CDR1 and CDR2 from the germline V gene are MDHEN and SYDVKM. CDR3 length: 13 amino acids. V dropped 10 bases and J dropped 6; count of bases not matched to a gene: 3. CDR3 sequence reads: CATGTSGRGEQYF. The CDR3 DNA is TGTGCCACCGGGACTAGCGGGAGGGGCGAGCAGTACTTC.

V is TRBV5-1 and J is TRBJ2-7; TRBD2 agrees at 11 bases. The CDR3 sequence is 13 residues long. The germline V gene has CDR1 SGHRS and CDR2 YFSETQ. With 0 bases clipped from V and 12 bases from J, the junction kept 5 bases outside the gene matches. CDR3 protein: CASSLEASGGTYF. CDR3 nucleotide sequence: TGCGCCAGCAGCTTGGAGGCTAGCGGGGGGACGTACTTC.